The next 25 T cell receptor beta chains were all read from a single sample in a study of T cells after yellow fever vaccination. TCRdb re-called the 5' RACE reads through MiXCR, storing one row per CDR3 protein. This sample carries approximately 300,000 distinct CDR3 sequences, around 6.8% of them seen once, and the ten largest clones take 15% to 20%. The sample here was PBMCs, taken around 45 days after the first yellow fever vaccination. The source is a man aged 18 to 29 who received the YFV17D yellow fever vaccine.

The chain joins TRBV12-3 or TRBV12-4 to TRBJ2-7, with a tentative D call TRBD2 (6 bases). V lost 3 bases and J lost 3, with 12 bases in between. This CDR3 has 14 amino acids. The CDR3 region is CASSLSGSDYEQYF. Here the CDR3 DNA reads TGTGCCAGCAGTTTGAGCGGGTCGGACTACGAGCAGTACTTC.

Many counts were recorded for this clonotype. The chain employs TRBV5-1 and TRBJ1-1; no clear D. The CDR3 has 14 residues. CDR1 and CDR2 (germline): SGHRS, YFSETQ. V lost 5 bases and J 5 bases, leaving 16 bases between the germline ends. Here the CDR3 DNA reads TGCGCCAGCAGGGGGTATGAGCATTGGACTGAAGCTTTCTTT. It translates to CASRGYEHWTEAFF. Full variable domain (remainder filled in from reference TRBV5-1 and TRBJ1-1): KAGVTQTPRYLIKTRGQQVTLSCSPISGHRSVSWYQQTPGQGLQFLFEYFSETQRNKGNFPGRFSGRQFSNSRSEMNVSTLELGDSALYLCASRGYEHWTEAFFGQGTRLTVV.

This clonotype was counted at least ten times. J is TRBJ1-5 and V is TRBV5-1, with no clear D. The CDR3 extends over 15 amino acids. Germline values: CDR1 SGHRS, CDR2 YFSETQ. The V end was cut by 0 bases, the J end by 3 bases, with 10 bases between. CDR3 in DNA: TGCGCCAGCAGCTTGGGCGAGGATATCAATCAGCCCCAGCATTTT. Protein sequence: CASSLGEDINQPQHF.

The V gene is TRBV18, the J gene TRBJ1-1; TRBD1 might be the D (6 bases). The germline V gene encodes CDR1 KGHSH and CDR2 LQKENI. There are 14 residues in the CDR3. V was trimmed by 0 bases and J by 4 bases, leaving 9 bases between them. DNA for the CDR3: TGTGCCAGCTCACCACCCAACAGGGTCACTGAAGCTTTCTTT. Amino acid sequence: CASSPPNRVTEAFF.

The V gene is TRBV28, the J gene TRBJ1-4, with D unclear. The CDR3 sequence is 16 residues long. Trimming shortened V by 6 bases and J by 2 bases, and 16 bases separated the two germline ends. Germline lookup yields CDR1 MDHEN and CDR2 SYDVKM. CDR3 residues: CASSPPRYGTNEKLFF. The CDR3 DNA is TGTGCCAGCAGCCCACCCCGATATGGGACTAATGAAAAACTGTTTTTT.

This chain joins TRBV19 and TRBJ1-4; the D is unclear. Per germline, CDR1 LNHDA and CDR2 SQIVND (reference sequence). Between the trimmed V and J ends, which lost 3 bases and 10 bases, there was a span of 12 bases. The CDR3 covers 13 residues. CDR3 protein: CASSIRDAPKLFF. CDR3 nucleotides: TGTGCCAGTAGTATCCGGGATGCTCCAAAACTGTTTTTT.

This clonotype was counted between two and nine times. Here the CDR3 DNA reads TGTGCCAGCAGCTTGTTTTCCGCGGGGTCTAGCGGGGGAAAGTACCAAGAGACCCAGTACTTC. Protein product: CASSLFSAGSSGGKYQETQYF. The chain employs TRBV5-4 and TRBJ2-5; TRBD2 agrees at 10 bases. V trimming: 1 base; J trimming: 0 bases; junction bases outside the gene matches: 18. The CDR3 covers 21 residues. From germline, CDR1 is SGHNT and CDR2 YYREEE (reference sequence). The full variable domain, rest sourced from reference TRBV5-4 and TRBJ2-5, is ETGVTQSPTHLIKTRGQQVTLRCSSQSGHNTVSWYQQALGQGPQFIFQYYREEENGRGNFPPRFSGLQFPNYSSELNVNALELDDSALYLCASSLFSAGSSGGKYQETQYFGPGTRLLVL.

Ten or more counts support this clonotype. This sequence joins TRBV12-3 or TRBV12-4 and TRBJ1-5; 10 nucleotides align to TRBD1. The trim removed 5 bases at V and 6 bases at J, leaving 7 bases unmatched. CDR3 size: 15 residues. The CDR3: CASSERDRGGQPQHF. Written as DNA, the CDR3 is TGTGCCAGCAGTGAAAGGGACAGGGGAGGTCAGCCCCAGCATTTT.

V usage is TRBV5-1 and J usage is TRBJ2-3; weak D call: TRBD1 (5 bases). This CDR3 contains 16 residues. V was shortened by 0 bases and J by 0 bases, with 11 bases between the two germline ends. Germline V gene sequence: CDR1 SGHRS, CDR2 YFSETQ. The CDR3 DNA sequence: TGCGCCAGCAGCTTGGAGGGGCGGTTTAGCACAGATACGCAGTATTTT. It is translated as CASSLEGRFSTDTQYF.

The rearrangement links TRBV18 to TRBJ2-2; perhaps TRBD1 as D (6 bases). The CDR3 totals 15 residues. Germline values: CDR1 KGHSH, CDR2 LQKENI. Trimming cost V 5 bases and J 0 bases, with 10 bases left between them. CDR3 loop: CASSEGQPNTGELFF. Here the CDR3 DNA reads TGTGCCAGCTCAGAGGGACAACCGAACACCGGGGAGCTGTTTTTT.

This chain uses TRBV7-2 with TRBJ1-6, with 9 bases that match TRBD1. CDR1 and CDR2 (germline): SGHTA, FQGNSA. The CDR3 is 17 amino acids. V lost 1 base and J lost 6; bases outside the gene matches: 7. The CDR3 DNA sequence: TGTGCCAGCAGCTTAGTGGGGACAGGGACCATTAATTCACCCCTCCACTTT. Its translation: CASSLVGTGTINSPLHF.

This clonotype was recorded a few times. The rearrangement links TRBV29-1 to TRBJ1-1; perhaps TRBD1 as D (5 bases). CDR3 length equals 16 residues. V lost 8 bases to trimming and J lost 3 bases, with 25 bases between them. Per germline, CDR1 SQVTM and CDR2 ANQGSEA. CDR3 residues: CSSLGVPLGVDTEAFF. The CDR3 bases are TGCAGCTCATTAGGGGTCCCTTTGGGGGTGGACACTGAAGCTTTCTTT.

The V gene is TRBV6-1, the J gene TRBJ1-2; TRBD1 agrees at 9 bases. Per the germline V gene, CDR1 is MNHNS and CDR2 is SASEGT. J was trimmed by 7 bases and V by 7 bases; bases with no gene match: 10. CDR3 size: 14 residues. The CDR3 loop is CASTAYRGLGGYTF. The CDR3 nucleotides read TGTGCCAGCACCGCTTACAGGGGGCTCGGTGGCTACACCTTC.

There are a few counts of this clonotype. The chain recombines TRBV5-1 with TRBJ2-1; possible D gene TRBD2, 5 bases. CDR1 is SGHRS and CDR2 is YFSETQ in the germline V gene. Trimming removed 5 bases at V and 0 bases at J, with 12 bases between. CDR3 size: 15 residues. Here the CDR3 reads CASRLSGSSYNEQFF. Here the CDR3 DNA reads TGCGCCAGCAGACTTAGTGGGAGCTCCTACAATGAGCAGTTCTTC.

This chain joins TRBV6-1 and TRBJ1-2; 7 positions agree with TRBD1. Germline lookup yields CDR1 MNHNS and CDR2 SASEGT. This CDR3 has 13 residues. Unmatched junction bases numbered 3, after V lost 6 bases and J lost 2 bases. Here the CDR3 reads CASRSQGNYGYTF. The CDR3 coding sequence is TGTGCCAGCAGATCACAGGGGAACTATGGCTACACCTTC.

This clonotype was recorded many times. The chain is built from TRBV3-1 and TRBJ2-1, with 8 positions matching TRBD1. The CDR3 has 15 residues. CDR1 and CDR2 (germline): LGHDT, YNNKEL (reference sequence). V lost 3 bases to trimming and J lost 1 base; unmatched junction nucleotides: 2. The CDR3 region has the DNA TGTGCCAGCAGCCAGGACAGGGCATCCTACAATGAGCAGTTCTTC. This gives the protein CASSQDRASYNEQFF.

J is TRBJ2-1 and V is TRBV4-1; D may be TRBD2 (6 bases). Trimming shortened V by 0 bases and J by 8 bases, and 17 bases separated the two germline ends. This CDR3 contains 16 residues. Germline CDR1 reads MGHRA; CDR2 reads YSYEKL. CDR3 in DNA: TGCGCCAGCAGCCAAGATGGGACTCCCAGGCCGGATGAGCAGTTCTTC. Protein: CASSQDGTPRPDEQFF.

This clonotype occurred many times. V and J are TRBV5-1 and TRBJ1-1; D might be TRBD1 (5 bases). Looked up from germline, CDR1 is SGHRS and CDR2 is YFSETQ. Trimming removed 3 bases at V and 4 bases at J, with 16 bases between. This CDR3 is 15 amino acids long. CDR3 residues: CASSSLGVGSTEAFF. CDR3 nucleotide sequence: TGCGCCAGCAGCTCATTGGGGGTGGGGAGCACTGAAGCTTTCTTT. Filled out from reference TRBV5-1 and TRBJ1-1, the complete variable domain reads KAGVTQTPRYLIKTRGQQVTLSCSPISGHRSVSWYQQTPGQGLQFLFEYFSETQRNKGNFPGRFSGRQFSNSRSEMNVSTLELGDSALYLCASSSLGVGSTEAFFGQGTRLTVV.

This clonotype was picked up many times. The chain couples TRBV20-1 to TRBJ2-1, with TRBD1 matching 9 bases. The germline CDR1 and CDR2 sequences are DFQATT and SNEGSKA (reference sequence). Losses at the gene ends were 5 bases for V and 5 bases for J; bases not matched to a gene: 10. The CDR3 runs to 15 residues. This chain's CDR3 is CSAEYRDRVNNEQFF. CDR3 in DNA: TGCAGTGCTGAATACCGGGACAGGGTGAACAATGAGCAGTTCTTC.

The rearrangement links TRBV5-1 to TRBJ2-2, with D perhaps matching TRBD2 (7 bases). The CDR3 contains 16 residues. Looked up from germline, CDR1 is SGHRS and CDR2 is YFSETQ. The V end lost 3 bases, the J end lost 0 bases, and 12 bases lay between the germline ends. As DNA, the CDR3 is TGCGCCAGCAGCTCCCGGGGGGCGCCGAACACCGGGGAGCTGTTTTTT. It translates to CASSSRGAPNTGELFF.

By sample share, this clonotype is medium-sized (0.01 to 0.1%). This chain connects TRBV4-1 to TRBJ1-4, with D uncertain. The CDR3 length is 15 residues. Trimming cost V 8 bases and J 4 bases, with 17 bases left between them. Germline V gene data show CDR1 as MGHRA and CDR2 as YSYEKL. The CDR3 region has the DNA TGCGCCAGCCTAAACCCCGGGTCAGGTAATGAAAAACTGTTTTTT. Its translation is CASLNPGSGNEKLFF.

The chain links TRBV20-1 to TRBJ2-1; D perhaps matches TRBD2 (6 bases). V dropped 1 base and J dropped 4 bases, with 14 bases sitting between them. This CDR3 region has 15 residues. The germline V gene has CDR1 DFQATT and CDR2 SNEGSKA (reference sequence). CDR3 sequence reads: CSARVRGREYNEQFF. The CDR3 nucleotides are TGCAGTGCTAGAGTGCGGGGAAGAGAGTACAATGAGCAGTTCTTC.

This clonotype occurred a few times. V usage is TRBV7-6 and J usage is TRBJ1-5; 9 positions agree with TRBD1. The germline V gene has CDR1 SGHVS and CDR2 FNYEAQ. The CDR3 totals 13 residues. V lost 5 bases to trimming and J lost 15 bases; unmatched junction nucleotides: 11. The CDR3 is CASSPYPDRGLHF. The CDR3 bases are TGTGCCAGCAGCCCTTACCCTGACAGGGGGTTGCATTTT.

This clonotype has more than one count but fewer than ten. The chain is built from TRBV12-3 or TRBV12-4 and TRBJ2-1; possible D gene TRBD1, 6 bases. The V end was cut by 6 bases, the J end by 4 bases, with 22 bases between. This CDR3 is built from 17 residues. DNA for the CDR3: TGTGCCAGCAGAGCTACAGGGTGGTCAACCCCGTACAATGAGCAGTTCTTC. This encodes CASRATGWSTPYNEQFF.

This clonotype appeared many times. The rearrangement uses TRBV12-3 or TRBV12-4 and TRBJ2-1; D perhaps matches TRBD1 (5 bases). The V gene lost 10 bases and the J gene lost 6 bases, with 16 bases spanning the gap. This CDR3 is built from 13 residues. As DNA, the CDR3 is TGTGCCACCTCGCCCCGAAGGGGCAATGAGCAGTTCTTC. Its translation: CATSPRRGNEQFF.